The sequence of this T cell receptor beta chain was determined in a study of blood T cell repertoires in COVID-19. About the study: The analysed material was cDNA or gDNA that came from T cells, B-cell-depleted T cells, or PBMCs.

This clone occurred a few times. Repertoires were generated with immunoSEQ multiplex PCR, while TCRdb's copy carries only in-frame clones and drops some. This sample yields around 97,000 clones, of which roughly 90% are seen a single time; roughly 3.6% belongs to the top ten. The receptor comes from an older woman with acute or convalescent COVID-19. The sample comprised peripheral blood.

CDR3: CASSYIGLAGPNEQFF. The DNA for the CDR3 is TGTGCCAGCAGTTACATCGGACTAGCGGGGCCCAATGAGCAGTTCTTC. V is TRBV6-5 and J is TRBJ2-1; 12 bases line up with TRBD2. In germline, CDR1 is MNHEY, CDR2 SVGAGI. Unmatched junction bases numbered 5, after V lost 2 bases and J lost 6 bases. CDR3 length: 16 residues.